These 7 T cell receptor beta chains share one sample of origin, sequenced in a study of blood T cells in healthy people across ages. Through a sample-barcoded 5' primer and a J-beta primer mix, a second PCR was run for roughly 6 to 11 cycles. TCRdb ran MiXCR on the 5' RACE reads and lists one entry per CDR3 protein. Among hundreds of thousands of distinct CDR3 sequences, more than 20% were seen once, and the ten largest hold roughly 3.6%. Sequencing was done on a sample of blood. The receptors stem from a man aged 65-85 years in good health.

J is TRBJ2-1 and V is TRBV4-3; 14 nucleotides match TRBD2. J lost 4 bases, V lost 2 bases, and 4 bases had no gene match. Per germline, CDR1 LGHNA and CDR2 YSLEER. The CDR3 extends over 17 amino acids. This CDR3 is CASSQTGTSGRYNEQFF. The CDR3 coding sequence is TGCGCCAGCAGCCAAACCGGGACTAGCGGGAGATACAATGAGCAGTTCTTC.

This clonotype appeared a few times. The CDR3 DNA reads as TGTGCCATCAGTGAGCCTACTCGTCGAAGCTCTGGAAACACCATATATTTT. It translates to CAISEPTRRSSGNTIYF. The chain has TRBV10-3 and TRBJ1-3; no firm D call. Per the germline V gene, CDR1 is ENHRY and CDR2 is SYGVKD. The CDR3 consists of 17 residues. Trimming took off 2 bases at V and 0 bases at J, with 14 bases between the two ends.

The V call is TRBV7-9, the J call TRBJ1-5; D is possibly TRBD1 (5 bases). The CDR3 contains 15 residues. Germline V gives CDR1 SEHNR, CDR2 FQNEAQ (reference sequence). Trimming cost V 6 bases and J 6 bases, with 18 bases left between them. The CDR3, as DNA: TGTGCCAGCAGTCCCGGGACCGCGGGGTTTCAGCCCCAGCATTTT. This gives the protein CASSPGTAGFQPQHF.

J is TRBJ2-5 and V is TRBV5-1; D uncertain. The better agreement between TRBJ2-7 and the DNA end casts doubt on the J call. Germline assignment: CDR1 SGHRS and CDR2 YFSETQ. CDR3 length: 13 residues. CDR3 sequence: CASSPPHSYEQYF. In DNA form, the CDR3 reads TGCGCCAGCAGCCCTCCCCATAGCTACGAGCAGTACTTC.

This clonotype was seen a handful of times. Since a much larger clone is just one base distant, this may be a read error. This chain connects TRBV29-1 to TRBJ2-7; D is unresolved. CDR3 length: 10 amino acids. CDR1 SQVTM and CDR2 ANQGSEA come from the germline V gene. CDR3 sequence (DNA): TGCGGCGTTTGGGACTACGAGCAGTACTTC. Translation: CGVWDYEQYF.

This clonotype was picked up a small number of times. V gene TRBV6-2 or TRBV6-3 combines with J gene TRBJ1-3; D may be TRBD1 (5 bases). The CDR3 extends over 15 amino acids. From germline, CDR1 is MNHEY and CDR2 SVGEGT. V was shortened by 10 bases and J by 0 bases, with 16 bases between the two germline ends. The CDR3 spells CATSSGAFSGNTIYF. The DNA for the CDR3 is TGTGCCACCTCCTCCGGGGCTTTCTCTGGAAACACCATATATTTT.

This clonotype occurred a few times. The chain couples TRBV12-3 or TRBV12-4 to TRBJ2-5, with TRBD2 matching over 14 bases. The end of the DNA aligns better with TRBJ2-7, so the J call may be wrong. The CDR3 runs 16 residues. The CDR3 nucleotides are TGTGCCAGCAGTCAGGGACTAGCGGGAGCAGGTGACGAGCAGTACTTC. It yields the protein CASSQGLAGAGDEQYF.